This T cell receptor beta chain comes out of a study of blood T cells in healthy people across ages. This CDR3 is built from 15 residues. V shed 3 bases and J shed 4 bases, with 15 bases lying between them. Germline V gene data show CDR1 as LGHDT and CDR2 as YNNKEL (reference sequence). A sample-barcoded 5' primer and a J-beta primer mix were used in a second PCR of roughly 6 to 11 cycles. MiXCR was run by TCRdb on the 5' RACE reads, yielding one entry per CDR3 protein. Of roughly 1.4 million distinct CDR3 sequences in the sample, 45% to 70% were seen once. The sequence came from a man younger than 30 in good health. This chain joins TRBV3-1 and TRBJ2-5, with D tentatively TRBD2 (5 bases). Material for sequencing was blood. In DNA form, the CDR3 reads TGTGCCAGCAGCCATGGTGGGAGAGGTCCAGAGACCCAGTACTTC. It is translated as CASSHGGRGPETQYF.